The 25 T cell receptor beta chains below were found in one sample sequenced in a study of T cells in Graves' hyperthyroidism and ophthalmopathy. RNA transcripts gave rise to amplified TCR beta CDR3 regions. RT-PCR in the first round (using the HTBI primer set) targeted the TCR CDR3. TCRdb redid the calling of the multiplex PCR reads with MiXCR, one entry per CDR3 protein. The sample includes about 500,000 distinct CDR3 sequences, 40% to 55% of them seen just once. Material: peripheral blood or thyroid tissue (not recorded which). The receptors shown here come from an adult woman with Graves' disease, either hyperthyroidism or ophthalmopathy (not recorded which).

In this sample, this clonotype turned up once. The rearrangement joins TRBV5-1 to TRBJ2-2; the D gene is possibly TRBD2 (6 bases). From germline, CDR1 is SGHRS and CDR2 YFSETQ. The ends were cut back, 3 bases at V and 4 bases at J, with 13 bases in the middle. The length of the CDR3 is 15 residues. CDR3 in DNA: TGCGCCAGCAGCTCGCGGGACGGCGGCACCGGGGAGCTGTTTTTT. This translates into CASSSRDGGTGELFF.

The rearrangement uses TRBV10-3 and TRBJ2-5; TRBD1 agrees at 7 bases. Germline CDR1 reads ENHRY; CDR2 reads SYGVKD. V was pared by 2 bases and J by 1 base, with 13 bases of the junction left unmatched. The CDR3 spans 18 residues. CDR3: CAISEELGGGRGQETQYF. Here the CDR3 DNA reads TGTGCCATCAGTGAGGAACTAGGGGGCGGACGGGGCCAAGAGACCCAGTACTTC.

This clonotype has at least ten counts. The gene calls are TRBV7-2 and TRBJ2-2; 7 bases match TRBD2. J gave up 5 bases and V 6 bases, and 9 bases lay outside the gene matches. Germline V gene data show CDR1 as SGHTA and CDR2 as FQGNSA. The CDR3 is made up of 15 amino acids. This CDR3 is CASRTTGGITGELFF. In nucleotides, the CDR3 is TGTGCCAGCAGAACCACGGGAGGAATTACCGGGGAGCTGTTTTTT.

The rearrangement links TRBV10-2 to TRBJ1-1, with a tentative D call TRBD1 (5 bases). With 8 bases removed from V and 1 base from J, the gap between germline ends came to 11 bases. CDR1 and CDR2 from the germline V gene are WSHSY and SAAADI. The CDR3 loop spans 13 amino acids. The CDR3 spells CASAGGENTEAFF. The CDR3 DNA reads TGCGCCAGCGCAGGAGGGGAGAACACTGAAGCTTTCTTT.

This clonotype has ten or more counts. This rearrangement joins TRBV12-3 or TRBV12-4 to TRBJ2-2, with unresolved D. V lost 1 base and J lost 1, with 4 bases in between. The CDR3 has 14 residues. The CDR3 DNA is TGTGCCAGCAGTTTAGAGCTGAACACCGGGGAGCTGTTTTTT. Protein sequence: CASSLELNTGELFF.

Ten or more counts support this clonotype. The chain couples TRBV7-2 to TRBJ2-5; the match to TRBD1 covers 7 bases. Trimming cost V 4 bases and J 1 base; bases outside gene matches: 3. Germline V gene lookup returns CDR1 SGHTA and CDR2 FQGNSA. The length of the CDR3 is 14 residues. The CDR3: CASSWRTGQETQYF. The CDR3 nucleotides read TGTGCCAGCAGCTGGAGGACAGGCCAAGAGACCCAGTACTTC. The whole variable domain, remainder taken from reference TRBV7-2 and TRBJ2-5, is GAGVSQSPSNKVTEKGKDVELRCDPISGHTALYWYRQSLGQGLEFLIYFQGNSAPDKSGLPSDRFSAERTGGSVSTLTIQRTQQEDSAVYLCASSWRTGQETQYFGPGTRLLVL.

With regard to this clonotype: The DNA is left out, because the CDR3 cannot be placed on it with certainty; the CDR3 is given as TCRdb lists it. The CDR3 spells CSAVRAGSCFF. This rearrangement joins TRBV20-1 to TRBJ2-2. Germline CDR1 is DFQATT and CDR2 is SNEGSKA (reference sequence). The CDR3 adds up to 11 amino acids, both ends counted.

The V gene is TRBV9, the J gene TRBJ1-6; 7 bases align to TRBD1. V lost 2 bases, J lost 7 bases, and 6 bases stayed unmatched. This CDR3 region has 15 residues. CDR1 is SGDLS and CDR2 is YYNGEE in the germline V gene. The CDR3 here is CASSVGGQRNSPLHF. In DNA form, the CDR3 reads TGTGCCAGCAGCGTGGGGGGACAGCGGAATTCACCCCTCCACTTT.

This clonotype was picked up a small number of times. The chain recombines TRBV6-1 with TRBJ1-5; D is unresolved. This CDR3 region has 15 residues. Germline V gene data show CDR1 as MNHNS and CDR2 as SASEGT. Trimming took off 2 bases at V and 1 base at J, with 9 bases between the two ends. CDR3 coding DNA: TGTGCCAGCAGTGAAAGGTTTGCCAGCAATCAGCCCCAGCATTTT. Translation gives CASSERFASNQPQHF.

J is TRBJ1-1 and V is TRBV5-1, with D possibly being TRBD1 (6 bases). Germline V gives CDR1 SGHRS, CDR2 YFSETQ. V lost 1 base and J 0 bases, leaving 16 bases between the germline ends. The CDR3 is made up of 17 amino acids. The DNA for the CDR3 is TGCGCCAGCAGCTTGTCCCTAGCGGGACACCTGAACACTGAAGCTTTCTTT. Amino acid sequence: CASSLSLAGHLNTEAFF.

The rearrangement uses TRBV20-1 and TRBJ2-7; D may be TRBD1 or TRBD2 (5 bases each). CDR1 and CDR2 (germline): DFQATT, SNEGSKA (reference sequence). The CDR3 runs 13 residues. V dropped 0 bases and J dropped 0 bases, with 6 bases sitting between them. Written as DNA, the CDR3 is TGCAGTGCTAGAGAGGGGGACTCCTACGAGCAGTACTTC. Translating it yields CSAREGDSYEQYF.

This clonotype was seen only a few times. The chain combines TRBV7-9 with TRBJ2-5; 13 nucleotides align to TRBD2. J lost 9 bases, V lost 4 bases, and 20 bases had no gene match. The germline V gene has CDR1 SEHNR and CDR2 FQNEAQ (reference sequence). The CDR3 is 19 amino acids. The CDR3 reads CASSSPGQRTSGSWEAQYF. The CDR3 DNA reads as TGTGCCAGCAGCTCCCCGGGACAGCGGACTAGCGGGAGCTGGGAGGCCCAGTACTTC.

This rearrangement joins TRBV11-2 to TRBJ2-7; D call uncertain. V lost 6 bases and J 3 bases, leaving 18 bases between the germline ends. Germline assignment: CDR1 SGHAT and CDR2 FQNNGV. The CDR3 spans 15 residues. The CDR3: CASSYSNPDNYEQYF. The CDR3 nucleotides are TGTGCCAGCAGTTACTCGAATCCCGACAACTACGAGCAGTACTTC.

A word on this clonotype: Without the conserved terminal phenylalanine or tryptophan, this CDR3 likely stems from a read error. The DNA is omitted, as the CDR3 cannot be located on it reliably, and the CDR3 follows TCRdb's listing. This chain joins TRBV7-9 and TRBJ2-7. The CDR3 has 8 amino acids, counting both end residues. From germline, CDR1 is SEHNR and CDR2 FQNEAQ (reference sequence). The CDR3 here is CASSLGSL.

This clonotype was detected only a few times. The gene calls are TRBV25-1 and TRBJ1-2; weak D call: TRBD1 (5 bases). Trimming took off 6 bases at V and 4 bases at J, with 12 bases between the two ends. CDR3 length equals 13 residues. CDR1 is MGHDK and CDR2 is SYGVNS in the germline V gene. The CDR3 DNA reads as TGTGCCAGCAGAATCGACAGCATCTATGGCTACACCTTC. It codes for CASRIDSIYGYTF.

The chain is built from TRBV15 and TRBJ2-3, with 10 bases identical to TRBD2. CDR1 and CDR2 from the germline V gene are LNHNV and YYDKDF (reference sequence). This CDR3 has 18 amino acids. The J segment lost 4 bases and the V segment lost 0 bases, leaving 10 bases of the junction unmatched. DNA of the CDR3: TGTGCCACCAGCAGAGAAGCGGCTAGCGGGAGTATGGCAGATACGCAGTATTTT. Translated, it gives CATSREAASGSMADTQYF.

This clonotype was seen only a few times. The rearrangement uses TRBV5-1 and TRBJ2-2; 8 bases are a match to TRBD1. This CDR3 has 16 amino acids. Germline V CDR1 and CDR2: SGHRS, YFSETQ. V lost 0 bases to trimming and J lost 2 bases; unmatched junction nucleotides: 3. CDR3: CASSLGQGYNTGELFF. In DNA, the CDR3 is TGCGCCAGCAGCTTGGGACAGGGGTATAACACCGGGGAGCTGTTTTTT.

This clonotype was found many times. V usage is TRBV5-1 and J usage is TRBJ2-2; 7 nucleotides line up with TRBD2. The ends lost 0 bases at V and 5 bases at J; junction bases unmatched: 7. The CDR3 contains 16 residues. CDR1 and CDR2 from the germline V gene are SGHRS and YFSETQ. For the CDR3, the DNA is TGCGCCAGCAGCTTGGTCCTAGCGGCTAATACCGGGGAGCTGTTTTTT. Translating gives CASSLVLAANTGELFF.

The chain uses TRBV7-8 and TRBJ1-6; 7 bases map to TRBD1. Losses at the gene ends were 5 bases for V and 10 bases for J; bases not matched to a gene: 8. The CDR3 spans 14 residues. CDR1 and CDR2 from the germline V gene are SGHVS and FQNEAQ. For the CDR3, the DNA is TGTGCCAGCAGCGCGCCAGGGGGAAGCTCACCCCTCCACTTT. It is translated as CASSAPGGSSPLHF. The complete variable domain, with remaining parts taken from reference TRBV7-8 and TRBJ1-6, reads GAGVSQSPRYKVAKRGQDVALRCDPISGHVSLFWYQQALGQGPEFLTYFQNEAQLDKSGLPSDRFFAERPEGSVSTLKIQRTQQEDSAVYLCASSAPGGSSPLHFGNGTRLTVT.

This chain links TRBV28 with TRBJ1-6, with 9 bases that match TRBD1. The V segment lost 6 bases and the J segment 8 bases; nucleotides outside the gene matches: 5. The length of the CDR3 is 14 residues. Per germline, CDR1 MDHEN and CDR2 SYDVKM. The CDR3 region has the DNA TGTGCCAGCAGCCCCTACAGGGGGCATTCACCCCTCCACTTT. Translation: CASSPYRGHSPLHF.

J is TRBJ1-5 and V is TRBV9, with 9 bases matching TRBD1. Germline V CDR1 and CDR2: SGDLS, YYNGEE. J lost 5 bases, V lost 3 bases, and 3 bases had no gene match. The CDR3 loop spans 14 amino acids. This CDR3 is CASSEQGAYQPQHF. CDR3 coding DNA: TGTGCCAGCAGCGAACAGGGGGCTTATCAGCCCCAGCATTTT.

The gene calls are TRBV29-1 and TRBJ1-1, with 7 bases that match TRBD1. After removal of 5 bases from V and 0 bases from J, the junction contained 3 bases not matched to a gene. Germline V gene sequence: CDR1 SQVTM, CDR2 ANQGSEA. This CDR3 contains 13 residues. CDR3 protein: CSVRDSMNTEAFF. DNA for the CDR3: TGCAGCGTTCGGGACAGCATGAACACTGAAGCTTTCTTT. Combining the CDR3 with reference TRBV29-1 and TRBJ1-1 gives the whole variable domain SAVISQKPSRDICQRGTSLTIQCQVDSQVTMMFWYRQQPGQSLTLIATANQGSEATYESGFVIDKFPISRPNLTFSTLTVSNMSPEDSSIYLCSVRDSMNTEAFFGQGTRLTVV.

This clonotype was picked up many times. The chain combines TRBV5-1 with TRBJ1-1; D unresolved. This CDR3 spans 15 amino acids. Germline V gene sequence: CDR1 SGHRS, CDR2 YFSETQ. The V gene lost 4 bases and the J gene lost 4 bases, with 17 bases spanning the gap. In nucleotides, the CDR3 is TGCGCCAGCAGCATAATGGCAACCTCGGGCACTGAAGCTTTCTTT. It codes for CASSIMATSGTEAFF.

This chain joins TRBV10-3 and TRBJ2-7; D remains ambiguous. Trimming took off 1 base at V and 5 bases at J, with 9 bases between the two ends. CDR1 ENHRY and CDR2 SYGVKD come from the germline V gene. The CDR3 is made up of 13 amino acids. Written as DNA, the CDR3 is TGTGCCATCAGTGAGTACGGGTCCCACGAGCAGTACTTC. It codes for CAISEYGSHEQYF.

Points on this clonotype: At one end the junction does not follow the germline gene, possibly because of a read error. CDR3 residues: CAISYLEGLGDSPLHF. CDR3 sequence (DNA): TGTGCCATCAGTTACTTAGAGGGCTTGGGCGATTCACCCCTCCACTTT. The chain carries TRBV6-5 and TRBJ1-6; the D is unclear. The germline V gene has CDR1 MNHEY and CDR2 SVGAGI. The CDR3 contains 16 residues.